The text below deals with one TCR beta chain. Its antigen is currently unknown. The table came from immunoSEQ multiplex PCR; TCRdb's copy has only in-frame clones and leaves some out. The sample has 130,000 to 150,000 clones, roughly nine tenths seen once; the top ten hold 1.6%. This specimen belongs to a study of T cell responses to AZD1222 COVID-19 vaccine. Overall study: The study pooled second doses at about 4 or about 12 weeks.

Study-wide results and limits: Nearly half of the spike-specific TCRs reportedly recognize variant regions that carry no mutations. At baseline, seropositivity was found in only a handful of AZD1222 recipients. Clonal diversity may have been underestimated, and the donors were mostly white British, with more females than males.

V gave up 6 bases and J gave up 0 bases, with 11 bases separating them. CDR1 and CDR2 (germline): SGHTA, FQGNSA. This CDR3 comprises 14 residues. The J gene is TRBJ1-1, the V gene TRBV7-2; TRBD1 might be the D (6 bases). This receptor was obtained from an adult in good health. Here the sequenced sample was peripheral blood, taken on day 0 of AZD1222 vaccination. The CDR3 sequence is CASRTTGLNTEAFF. CDR3 coding DNA: TGTGCCAGCAGGACGACAGGCTTGAACACTGAAGCTTTCTTT.